This T cell receptor beta chain was obtained from a study of T cells in Graves' hyperthyroidism and ophthalmopathy. Findings of the study overall: Appearing also in blood were most of the thyroid clonotypes expanded above 0.001.

This clonotype was seen many times. What it binds is not known. For ophthalmopathy patients, the Clinical Activity Score was at least 3 and the NOSPECS grade at least 4; duration was under 3 months. Patients were excluded because of uncontrolled infection, other autoimmune disease, pregnancy or lactation. Orbital computed tomography, thyroid ultrasound, serum thyroxine and TRAb, and clinical symptoms together informed the diagnoses. Germline V CDR1 and CDR2: KGHDR, SFDVKD. There are 16 residues in the CDR3. With 2 bases clipped from V and 2 bases from J, the junction kept 7 bases outside the gene matches. TCR beta CDR3 regions were amplified from RNA transcripts. HTBI primers were the set used in a first-round RT-PCR of the TCR CDR3. TCRdb reprocessed the multiplex PCR reads via MiXCR and lists one record per CDR3 protein. This repertoire shows hundreds of thousands of distinct CDR3 sequences, approximately 15% found once; its top ten account for 4% to 5.5%.

This sequence was found in a woman between 35 and 50 years old with Graves' ophthalmopathy. The V and J genes are TRBV24-1 and TRBJ2-7, with 8 bases fitting TRBD2. Sample: blood. The CDR3, as DNA: TGTGCCACCAGTGATTCACGGACTAGCCTTCCCTACGAGCAGTACTTC. Amino acid sequence: CATSDSRTSLPYEQYF.